What follows are 25 T cell receptor beta chains derived from one specimen sequenced in a study of human versus mouse CDR3 diversity and MHC coevolution. Assay used: immunoSEQ multiplex PCR; TCRdb lists only in-frame clones, some missing. The sample yields tens of thousands of clones, about 94% seen once. Sequences were obtained from naive CD4+ T cells from blood. Subset meaning: CD45RO-negative CD62L-positive naive CD4 T cells. All receptors come from a person between 55 and 70 years old in good health.

The J gene is TRBJ2-7, the V gene TRBV19; perhaps TRBD1 as D (7 bases). The germline CDR1 and CDR2 sequences are LNHDA and SQIVND (reference sequence). The CDR3 covers 14 residues. V was trimmed by 3 bases and J by 3 bases, leaving 12 bases between them. In DNA, the CDR3 is TGTGCCAGTAGTATCCGCGGGACAGTCTACGAGCAGTACTTC. This gives the protein CASSIRGTVYEQYF.

With respect to this clone: This sample also contains other DNA sequences that code for the same CDR3. The chain uses TRBV7-9 and TRBJ2-2; tentative D call: TRBD1 (5 bases). V lost 5 bases and J 0 bases, leaving 10 bases between the germline ends. This CDR3 spans 15 amino acids. The germline V gene has CDR1 SEHNR and CDR2 FQNEAQ (reference sequence). The CDR3 spells CASSLLGANTGELFF. Written as DNA, the CDR3 is TGTGCCAGCAGCCTTTTAGGGGCGAACACCGGGGAGCTGTTTTTT.

The rearrangement joins TRBV18 to TRBJ1-2; 9 nucleotides agree with TRBD1. Germline V gene data show CDR1 as KGHSH and CDR2 as LQKENI. The CDR3 loop spans 15 amino acids. V lost 3 bases to trimming and J lost 4 bases; unmatched junction nucleotides: 6. As DNA, the CDR3 is TGTGCCAGCTCACCGAGGACAGGGGATTCCTATGGCTACACCTTC. It encodes CASSPRTGDSYGYTF.

This chain connects TRBV6-5 to TRBJ1-2; D unresolved. V lost 0 bases and J 10 bases, leaving 9 bases between the germline ends. Germline lookup yields CDR1 MNHEY and CDR2 SVGAGI. The CDR3 totals 12 residues. The CDR3 region is CASSYSRGLYTF. The CDR3 DNA reads TGTGCCAGCAGTTACTCGAGAGGGCTCTACACCTTC.

This chain uses TRBV19 with TRBJ2-7, with D tentatively TRBD2 (6 bases). The V gene's germline CDR1 is LNHDA and CDR2 SQIVND (reference sequence). Trimming left V 10 bases short and J 3 bases short, with 19 bases between. This CDR3 contains 14 residues. In DNA form, the CDR3 reads TGTGCCACCCTCGGATCTCCGGAGGGCTACGAGCAGTACTTC. It translates to CATLGSPEGYEQYF.

The genes are TRBV7-3 and TRBJ1-4; 7 bases line up with TRBD1. CDR3 size: 18 residues. Trimming at V came to 5 bases and at J to 2 bases, leaving 14 bases not matched to a gene. CDR1 and CDR2 (germline): SGHTA, FQGTGA. In nucleotides, the CDR3 is TGTGCCAGCAGCCCAACCCTTCCGACAGGGTCGACTAATGAAAAACTGTTTTTT. This gives the protein CASSPTLPTGSTNEKLFF.

The V call is TRBV2, the J call TRBJ2-1; 10 nucleotides line up with TRBD2. The length of the CDR3 is 14 residues. Trimming at V came to 6 bases and at J to 7 bases, leaving 6 bases not matched to a gene. The V gene's germline CDR1 is SNHLY and CDR2 FYNNEI. The CDR3 sequence: CASSVSGRNNEQFF. The CDR3 DNA follows: TGTGCCAGCAGCGTTAGCGGGAGGAATAATGAGCAGTTCTTC.

This chain joins TRBV5-1 and TRBJ2-2; 8 positions agree with TRBD2. J was trimmed by 5 bases and V by 0 bases; bases with no gene match: 3. CDR1 is SGHRS and CDR2 is YFSETQ in the germline V gene. The CDR3 sequence is 15 residues long. CDR3: CASSLDSSGTGELFF. DNA for the CDR3: TGCGCCAGCAGCTTGGATTCTAGCGGGACCGGGGAGCTGTTTTTT.

As for this clone: Compared with germline, one end of the junction differs, possibly owing to a read error. The chain is built from TRBV7-2 and TRBJ2-1; 11 bases line up with TRBD2. CDR1 SGHTA and CDR2 FQGNSA come from the germline V gene. The CDR3 has 14 amino acids. This chain's CDR3 is CASSIAGGPDEQFF. CDR3 nucleotides: TGTGCCAGCAGCATAGCGGGAGGGCCAGATGAGCAGTTCTTC.

V is TRBV6-5 and J is TRBJ2-7, with 11 bases that match TRBD2. The CDR3 totals 15 residues. Trimming removed 2 bases from V and 3 bases from J; junction bases left unmatched: 3. Per germline, CDR1 MNHEY and CDR2 SVGAGI. CDR3 residues: CASSYAGTSGYEQYF. CDR3 DNA: TGTGCCAGCAGTTACGCCGGGACTAGCGGCTACGAGCAGTACTTC.

This clone was observed once. The CDR3 bases are TGTGCCAGCAGTGCCCGGGGACAAGAGACCCAGTACTTC. It specifies CASSARGQETQYF. The V gene is TRBV27, the J gene TRBJ2-5; tentatively, D is TRBD2 (5 bases). This CDR3 comprises 13 residues. CDR1 MNHEY and CDR2 SMNVEV come from the germline V gene (reference sequence). The V end was cut by 5 bases, the J end by 2 bases, with 9 bases between.

The chain has TRBV21-1 and TRBJ2-6; the table's D call TRBD1 went unverified against the DNA. TRBV21-1 is a known pseudogene. The CDR3 is 15 amino acids. The CDR3 DNA sequence: TGTGCCAGGCCGGGACAGGGGGCTGGGGCCAACGTCCTGACTTTC. Translating gives CARPGQGAGANVLTF.

V and J are TRBV4-2 and TRBJ1-4, with a possible D match to TRBD1 (6 bases). The CDR3 has 17 residues. CDR1 and CDR2 from the germline V gene are LGHNA and YNFKEQ. V lost 0 bases to trimming and J lost 3 bases, with 14 bases between them. CDR3 sequence reads: CASSQETDSSPNEKLFF. The DNA of the CDR3 is TGTGCCAGCAGCCAAGAAACGGACAGTTCGCCTAATGAAAAACTGTTTTTT.

The V and J genes are TRBV10-1 and TRBJ2-7; D possibly corresponds to TRBD2 (5 bases). The CDR3 covers 14 residues. Trimming pared 1 base from V and 2 bases from J, leaving 9 bases between. The germline gives CDR1 WNHNN, CDR2 SYGVQD (reference sequence). The CDR3 region has the DNA TGCGCCAGCAGTGAGTATGCGCGGGCCTACGAGCAGTACTTC. It translates to CASSEYARAYEQYF.

This clone was seen just once. The CDR3 loop reads CASSPDGGYGYTF. The CDR3 DNA sequence: TGTGCCAGCAGTCCGGACGGGGGTTATGGCTACACCTTC. The genes are TRBV2 and TRBJ1-2; TRBD1 might be the D (5 bases). Germline V CDR1 and CDR2: SNHLY, FYNNEI. CDR3 length: 13 residues. V was clipped by 5 bases and J by 5 bases, with 12 bases between them.

The V call is TRBV29-1, the J call TRBJ2-3; the match to TRBD2 covers 8 bases. In germline, CDR1 is SQVTM, CDR2 ANQGSEA. The ends lost 8 bases at V and 1 base at J; junction bases unmatched: 8. The CDR3 is made up of 14 amino acids. The CDR3 DNA reads TGCAGCACCGAGCGGGAGTTGGGCACAGATACGCAGTATTTT. Residues: CSTERELGTDTQYF.

The V and J genes are TRBV9 and TRBJ1-3, with a weak D call TRBD1 (5 bases). V dropped 0 bases and J dropped 3 bases, with 16 bases sitting between them. The CDR3 sequence is 17 residues long. CDR1 is SGDLS, CDR2 YYNGEE, per germline. CDR3 in amino acids: CASSVVDRAGGGNTIYF. CDR3 nucleotides: TGTGCCAGCAGCGTAGTTGACAGAGCGGGGGGTGGAAACACCATATATTTT. Full variable domain (missing parts from reference TRBV9 and TRBJ1-3): DSGVTQTPKHLITATGQRVTLRCSPRSGDLSVYWYQQSLDQGLQFLIQYYNGEERAKGNILERFSAQQFPDLHSELNLSSLELGDSALYFCASSVVDRAGGGNTIYFGEGSWLTVV.

The rearrangement joins TRBV5-1 to TRBJ2-7, with 11 nucleotides matching TRBD1. The CDR3 has 15 residues. Germline lookup yields CDR1 SGHRS and CDR2 YFSETQ. The ends lost 6 bases at V and 3 bases at J; junction bases unmatched: 8. The CDR3 DNA reads as TGCGCCAGCAACCCCCTCGGGACAGGGGGCTACGAGCAGTACTTC. Protein sequence: CASNPLGTGGYEQYF.

The genes are TRBV7-9 and TRBJ1-1; perhaps TRBD1 as D (6 bases). V was shortened by 5 bases and J by 3 bases, with 16 bases between the two germline ends. The germline V gene encodes CDR1 SEHNR and CDR2 FQNEAQ (reference sequence). The CDR3 contains 15 residues. CDR3 nucleotide sequence: TGTGCCAGCAGCCTCGGGACACCATTGTACACTGAAGCTTTCTTT. Encoded protein: CASSLGTPLYTEAFF.

This CDR3 is CASSPERQGVDTQYF. The CDR3 DNA reads as TGTGCCAGCAGCCCCGAGAGGCAGGGGGTAGATACGCAGTATTTT. The chain employs TRBV7-3 and TRBJ2-3; 7 bases are a match to TRBD1. Germline V gives CDR1 SGHTA, CDR2 FQGTGA. Trimming at V came to 5 bases and at J to 5 bases, leaving 10 bases not matched to a gene. CDR3 length equals 15 residues.

V usage is TRBV10-3 and J usage is TRBJ2-3; tentatively, D is TRBD2 (5 bases). V was pared by 4 bases and J by 4 bases, with 9 bases between. Germline CDR1 reads ENHRY; CDR2 reads SYGVKD. The CDR3 consists of 13 residues. CDR3 amino acids: CAISALGADTQYF. The CDR3 DNA reads TGTGCCATCAGTGCACTGGGAGCAGATACGCAGTATTTT.

The gene calls are TRBV10-3 and TRBJ1-2, with TRBD1 matching over 9 bases. The CDR3 contains 15 residues. The germline V gene encodes CDR1 ENHRY and CDR2 SYGVKD. The J segment lost 1 base and the V segment lost 5 bases, leaving 5 bases of the junction unmatched. The CDR3 coding sequence is TGTGCCATCAGTCAGGGACAGGGACGTAACTATGGCTACACCTTC. This gives the protein CAISQGQGRNYGYTF.

This chain links TRBV7-2 with TRBJ2-7; D call uncertain. The germline V and J ends were trimmed by 1 base and 3 bases, with 10 bases remaining between them. The CDR3 contains 14 residues. Germline V gene sequence: CDR1 SGHTA, CDR2 FQGNSA. CDR3 bases: TGTGCCAGCAGCTTAGGCAGTCCCCTCTACGAGCAGTACTTC. Translated, it gives CASSLGSPLYEQYF.

The V and J genes are TRBV20-1 and TRBJ2-5; D possibly corresponds to TRBD1 (5 bases). Germline CDR1 reads DFQATT; CDR2 reads SNEGSKA (reference sequence). Trimming pared 4 bases from V and 3 bases from J, leaving 6 bases between. This CDR3 spans 11 amino acids. The CDR3 region has the DNA TGCAGTGCTACGACAGAAGAGACCCAGTACTTC. Its protein is CSATTEETQYF.

V and J are TRBV4-2 and TRBJ2-7, with TRBD2 identical over 8 bases. With V trimmed by 4 bases and J by 2 bases, 13 bases remained unmatched. Germline lookup yields CDR1 LGHNA and CDR2 YNFKEQ. CDR3 length: 17 amino acids. The CDR3 DNA follows: TGTGCCAGCAGCCCACAAGGGACTAGGGGACACACCTACGAGCAGTACTTC. As protein: CASSPQGTRGHTYEQYF.